The TCR beta chain under discussion was sequenced for a study of blood T cell repertoires in COVID-19. Across the study: In each case, the material was cDNA or gDNA derived from T cells, B-cell-depleted T cells, or PBMCs.

Only in-frame clones appear in the TCRdb table, and some are missing; sequencing was by immunoSEQ multiplex PCR. The sample lists 200,000 to 250,000 clones; under 90% were seen once. The sample comprised peripheral blood. The receptor was derived from a man aged 55 to 69 who had recovered from COVID-19.

The DNA for the CDR3 is TGTGCCAGCAGGCTTTCTGCTACAGTCTTCTTGGGCTACACCTTC. It yields the protein CASRLSATVFLGYTF. The chain combines TRBV3-1 (or the pseudogene TRBV3-2) with TRBJ1-2; D remains unclear. Germline CDR1 is LGHDT and CDR2 is YNNKEL (reference sequence). Deletions cut 6 bases from V and 8 bases from J, with 22 bases between. The CDR3 is 15 residues long.